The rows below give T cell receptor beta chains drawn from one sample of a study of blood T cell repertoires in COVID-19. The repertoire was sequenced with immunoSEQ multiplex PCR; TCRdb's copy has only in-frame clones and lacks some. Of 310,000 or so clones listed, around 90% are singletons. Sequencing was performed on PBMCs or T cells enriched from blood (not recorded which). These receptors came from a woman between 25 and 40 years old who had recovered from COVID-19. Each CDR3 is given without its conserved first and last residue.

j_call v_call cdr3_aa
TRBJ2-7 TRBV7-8 ASSLGGAGVNEQY
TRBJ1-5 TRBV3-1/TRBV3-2 ASSLGGLSNQPQH
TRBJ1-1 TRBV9 ASSARSGGGTEAF
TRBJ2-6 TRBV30 AWSVRGGSGANVLT
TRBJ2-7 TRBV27 ASSLSGTGREQY
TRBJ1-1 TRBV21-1 ASSNGTGGTEAF
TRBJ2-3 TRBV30 AWEISDTQY
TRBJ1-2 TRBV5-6 ASTPGGIGYT
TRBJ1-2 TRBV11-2 ASSLVETAGYGYT
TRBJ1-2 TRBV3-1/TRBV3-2 ASSRSSIGYGYT
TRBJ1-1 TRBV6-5 ASSRPTQGAEAF
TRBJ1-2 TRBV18 ASSQDSNYGYT
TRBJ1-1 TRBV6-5 ASGSDRMNTEAF
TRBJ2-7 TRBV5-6 ASSLVGTNYEQY
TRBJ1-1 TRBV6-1 ASSESLIPMNTEAF
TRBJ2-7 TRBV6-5 ANRGRDEQY
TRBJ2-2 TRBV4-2 ASSQGTSDTGELF
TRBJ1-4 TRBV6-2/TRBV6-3 ASSYDRAGTNEKLF
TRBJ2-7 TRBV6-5 ASKKQGSYEQY
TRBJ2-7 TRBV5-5 ASSSPGHLIPYEQY